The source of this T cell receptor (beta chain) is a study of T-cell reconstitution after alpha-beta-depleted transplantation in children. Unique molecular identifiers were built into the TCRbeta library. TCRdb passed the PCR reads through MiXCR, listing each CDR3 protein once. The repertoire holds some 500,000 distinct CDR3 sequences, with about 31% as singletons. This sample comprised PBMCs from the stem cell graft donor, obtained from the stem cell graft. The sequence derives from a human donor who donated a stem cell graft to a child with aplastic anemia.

This CDR3 reads CAWSYHWDNEQFF. For the CDR3, the DNA is TGTGCCTGGAGTTACCACTGGGACAATGAGCAGTTCTTC. The chain employs TRBV30 and TRBJ2-1; D call uncertain. The germline V and J ends were trimmed by 2 bases and 5 bases, with 10 bases remaining between them. This CDR3 comprises 13 residues. From germline, CDR1 is GTSNPN and CDR2 SVGIG (reference sequence).